In this sample, the clone carrying this TCR beta chain turned up a few times. Each CDR3 protein gets one entry after TCRdb re-called the RACE reads with MiXCR. The sample carries fewer than 50,000 distinct CDR3 sequences, approximately 7.6% recorded once. Sample time point: pre-sensitization, week 0. Sample treatment: therapeutic diphenylcyclopropenone sensitization with weekly scalp DPC. The sample belongs to a study of human T cells and chemical hapten exposure. The overall study: Skin on the upper inner arm, approximately 2 cm by approximately 2 cm in size, was sensitized with 2% DPC. Patch tests put 0.01% DPC on the upper back, read at 6 days. The patient population, which was mostly female, had alopecia areata, totalis or universalis. Across samples, TCR yields varied, mostly owing to small differences in pooled library volumes.

Per germline, CDR1 SQVTM and CDR2 ANQGSEA. The V end was cut by 6 bases, the J end by 2 bases, with 11 bases between. The CDR3 runs to 12 residues. Material: whole blood, obtained in connection with sensitization to the hapten diphenylcyclopropenone (DPC). This TCR came from a woman in her 50s with alopecia areata. Some clones in this sample may be carry-over from other donors' samples. The V call is TRBV29-1, the J call TRBJ2-7, with D possibly matching TRBD2 (5 bases). DNA for the CDR3: TGCAGCGTGCGGGCAGGTCCCTACGAGCAGTACTTC. It codes for CSVRAGPYEQYF.